This passage covers 32 T cell receptor beta chains from one sample sequenced in a study of somatic mutations in cytotoxic T cells in rheumatoid arthritis. Produced via immunoSEQ multiplex PCR; TCRdb's table is partial and in-frame only. The data hold over 20,000 clones, with 82% observed a single time. Sequences were obtained from CD8+ T cells sorted from blood. These receptors were taken from a man in his forties or fifties in good health.

J is TRBJ1-2 and V is TRBV9; 9 nucleotides align to TRBD1. The junction had 8 bases not matched to a gene; V was cut back by 3 bases and J by 8 bases. Per germline, CDR1 SGDLS and CDR2 YYNGEE. This CDR3 is 14 amino acids long. The DNA for the CDR3 is TGTGCCAGCAGCGCCGTTGGGACAGGGTCAGGCTACACCTTC. Translation gives CASSAVGTGSGYTF.

This rearrangement joins TRBV4-1 to TRBJ1-1; D remains ambiguous. This CDR3 has 19 residues. CDR1 and CDR2 (germline): MGHRA, YSYEKL. V shed 2 bases and J shed 1 base, with 23 bases lying between them. In nucleotides, the CDR3 is TGCGCCAGCAGCCAAAAAGGGATCCTCGGAGAGTCGGAGAACACTGAAGCTTTCTTT. Translating it yields CASSQKGILGESENTEAFF.

The chain joins TRBV30 to TRBJ2-2; D gene ambiguous. The germline V gene encodes CDR1 GTSNPN and CDR2 SVGIG (reference sequence). V dropped 6 bases and J dropped 8 bases, with 13 bases sitting between them. CDR3 length: 12 amino acids. In nucleotides, the CDR3 is TGTGCCTGCCCGATGGAGACGGGGGAGCTGTTTTTT. Amino acids: CACPMETGELFF.

This clone came up a few times. This chain links TRBV6-1 with TRBJ1-5, with unresolved D. The CDR3 runs 15 residues. Germline lookup yields CDR1 MNHNS and CDR2 SASEGT. V was pared by 6 bases and J by 2 bases, with 14 bases between. Here the CDR3 DNA reads TGTGCCAGCAGCCCCATCCCCGGGGGCAATCAGCCCCAGCATTTT. Translated: CASSPIPGGNQPQHF.

In its sample, this clone was seen a few times. The rearrangement uses TRBV29-1 and TRBJ1-4; D remains ambiguous. Trimming removed 4 bases at V and 6 bases at J, with 12 bases between. CDR3 length: 13 residues. Per the germline V gene, CDR1 is SQVTM and CDR2 is ANQGSEA. The CDR3 coding sequence is TGCAGCGTTGGGGGTAGGCGGGATGAAAAACTGTTTTTT. Its protein product is CSVGGRRDEKLFF.

In regard to this clone: The junction shows a germline mismatch at one end, possibly a read error. This chain uses TRBV7-7 with TRBJ2-7; D is unclear. The CDR3 spans 15 residues. The germline V gene encodes CDR1 SSHAT and CDR2 FNYEAQ (reference sequence). The CDR3: CASSVAFGTSYEQYF. As DNA, the CDR3 is TGTGCTAGCAGCGTCGCCTTCGGAACCTCCTACGAGCAGTACTTC.

This chain connects TRBV6-5 to TRBJ1-2; 11 nucleotides match TRBD1. V lost 2 bases to trimming and J lost 4 bases; unmatched junction nucleotides: 0. Germline lookup yields CDR1 MNHEY and CDR2 SVGAGI. CDR3 length: 14 amino acids. The DNA of the CDR3 is TGTGCCAGCAGTTACGGGACAGGGGGCTATGGCTACACCTTC. It specifies CASSYGTGGYGYTF.

V is TRBV2 and J is TRBJ2-4; D is undetermined. The CDR3 has 14 amino acids. From germline, CDR1 is SNHLY and CDR2 FYNNEI. Trimming pared 7 bases from V and 3 bases from J, leaving 13 bases between. The CDR3 protein is CASMPHFGKNIQYF. In nucleotides, the CDR3 is TGTGCCAGCATGCCACATTTCGGCAAAAACATTCAGTACTTC. The full variable domain, in which reference TRBV2 and TRBJ2-4 provide the parts outside the CDR3, is EPEVTQTPSHQVTQMGQEVILRCVPISNHLYFYWYRQILGQKVEFLVSFYNNEISEKSEIFDDQFSVERPDGSNFTLKIRSTKLEDSAMYFCASMPHFGKNIQYFGAGTRLSVL.

Comment on this clone: The junction departs from germline at one end; a sequencing error may be responsible. The gene calls are TRBV7-9 and TRBJ2-1; TRBD2 might be the D (6 bases). CDR3 length: 18 residues. Per germline, CDR1 SEHNR and CDR2 FQNEAQ (reference sequence). The CDR3 here is CASSLGNLGSPGGGEQFF. Written as DNA, the CDR3 is TGTGCCAGCAGTTTAGGCAATCTCGGGAGTCCCGGGGGTGGTGAGCAGTTCTTC.

This clone appeared a few times. The chain has TRBV29-1 and TRBJ1-1, with a weak D call TRBD1 (5 bases). Between the trimmed V and J ends, which lost 3 bases and 6 bases, there was a span of 8 bases. Per the germline V gene, CDR1 is SQVTM and CDR2 is ANQGSEA. The CDR3 is made up of 11 amino acids. This chain's CDR3 is CSVDWGAEAFF. CDR3 DNA sequence: TGCAGCGTTGATTGGGGCGCTGAAGCTTTCTTT.

The chain uses TRBV4-2 and TRBJ2-7, with 8 nucleotides matching TRBD2. Unmatched junction bases numbered 11, after V lost 0 bases and J lost 7 bases. Looked up from germline, CDR1 is LGHNA and CDR2 is YNFKEQ. The CDR3 sequence is 16 residues long. The CDR3 sequence is CASSQESSAGGREQYF. The CDR3 coding sequence is TGTGCCAGCAGCCAAGAAAGTTCGGCGGGGGGACGGGAGCAGTACTTC.

This clone has a single count. The J gene is TRBJ2-3, the V gene TRBV7-9; 11 bases line up with TRBD2. The CDR3 has 16 amino acids. Trimming at V came to 1 base and at J to 6 bases, leaving 6 bases not matched to a gene. The germline V gene encodes CDR1 SEHNR and CDR2 FQNEAQ (reference sequence). The CDR3 coding sequence is TGTGCCAGCAGCTTAGGACTAGCGGGATCCGGCGATACGCAGTATTTT. Its translation is CASSLGLAGSGDTQYF.

The chain carries TRBV6-5 and TRBJ1-2; no reliable D call. Trimming pared 4 bases from V and 4 bases from J, leaving 13 bases between. Per germline, CDR1 MNHEY and CDR2 SVGAGI. The CDR3 has 14 residues. DNA for the CDR3: TGTGCCAGCAGTTCAAAAACTAGGACCTATGGCTACACCTTC. Its protein is CASSSKTRTYGYTF.

The chain carries TRBV12-5 and TRBJ2-3; D gene uncertain. CDR1 is LGHNT, CDR2 FRNRAP, per germline. This CDR3 is built from 13 residues. V dropped 9 bases and J dropped 0 bases, with 10 bases sitting between them. The CDR3 coding sequence is TGTGCTAGCAGCCCCTTTAGCACAGATACGCAGTATTTT. This gives the protein CASSPFSTDTQYF. Filled out from reference TRBV12-5 and TRBJ2-3, the complete variable domain reads DARVTQTPRHKVTEMGQEVTMRCQPILGHNTVFWYRQTMMQGLELLAYFRNRAPLDDSGMPKDRFSAEMPDATLATLKIQPSEPRDSAVYFCASSPFSTDTQYFGPGTRLTVL.

The J gene is TRBJ2-3, the V gene TRBV5-8; 7 positions match TRBD1. J was trimmed by 3 bases and V by 1 base; bases with no gene match: 5. CDR3 size: 15 residues. The germline CDR1 and CDR2 sequences are SGHTS and YDEGEE. The CDR3 coding sequence is TGTGCCAGCAGCTTGATTGGCAGGGGGACAGATACGCAGTATTTT. Encoded protein: CASSLIGRGTDTQYF.

The chain couples TRBV13 to TRBJ2-5, with 7 bases lining up with TRBD2. Germline loops: CDR1 PRHDT, CDR2 FYEKMQ (reference sequence). Losses at the gene ends were 3 bases for V and 5 bases for J; bases not matched to a gene: 3. CDR3 length equals 13 residues. The chain's CDR3 is CASSLGGRETQYF. The CDR3 region has the DNA TGTGCCAGCAGCTTGGGGGGGAGGGAGACCCAGTACTTC.

The rearrangement joins TRBV27 to TRBJ1-5; maybe TRBD1 (5 bases). V was shortened by 2 bases and J by 6 bases, with 8 bases between the two germline ends. CDR1 is MNHEY and CDR2 is SMNVEV in the germline V gene (reference sequence). CDR3 length: 13 residues. The CDR3 protein is CASSLTGVQPQHF. The CDR3, as DNA: TGTGCCAGCAGTTTAACGGGGGTTCAGCCCCAGCATTTT.

The genes are TRBV19 and TRBJ2-7; possibly TRBD2 for D (6 bases). CDR3 length equals 13 residues. The germline CDR1 and CDR2 sequences are LNHDA and SQIVND (reference sequence). The V end was cut by 2 bases, the J end by 7 bases, with 12 bases between. The CDR3 sequence: CASSITSTGEQYF. DNA for the CDR3: TGTGCCAGTAGTATAACTAGCACTGGGGAGCAGTACTTC.

The chain joins TRBV6-5 to TRBJ2-2; TRBD1 matches at 7 bases. Trimming at V came to 2 bases and at J to 6 bases, leaving 6 bases not matched to a gene. From germline, CDR1 is MNHEY and CDR2 SVGAGI. The CDR3 has 15 amino acids. The CDR3: CASSYITGESGELFF. CDR3 DNA sequence: TGTGCCAGCAGTTACATAACAGGGGAATCCGGGGAGCTGTTTTTT.

This clone is a singleton in its sample. The J gene is TRBJ2-7, the V gene TRBV9; a possible D gene is TRBD2 (5 bases). CDR1 SGDLS and CDR2 YYNGEE come from the germline V gene. V dropped 2 bases and J dropped 0 bases, with 12 bases sitting between them. There are 15 residues in the CDR3. This chain's CDR3 is CASSVAGESSYEQYF. The CDR3 DNA sequence: TGTGCCAGCAGCGTGGCCGGGGAAAGCTCCTACGAGCAGTACTTC.

This sequence joins TRBV11-2 and TRBJ2-7, with D perhaps TRBD1 (5 bases). There are 14 residues in the CDR3. Germline CDR1 and CDR2: SGHAT and FQNNGV. The germline V and J ends were trimmed by 2 bases and 7 bases, with 15 bases remaining between them. The DNA of the CDR3 is TGTGCCAGCAGCTTATCCCAGGGAATTAGAGAGCAGTACTTC. Its translation: CASSLSQGIREQYF.

This clone qualifies as medium-sized. CDR3 bases: TGTGCCAGCAGCTTAGGACGGGGTAACACTGAAGCTTTCTTT. Encoded protein: CASSLGRGNTEAFF. The chain uses TRBV11-1 and TRBJ1-1; no clear D. Per germline, CDR1 SGHAT and CDR2 FQDESV (reference sequence). The CDR3 covers 14 residues. Trimming left V 1 base short and J 2 bases short, with 8 bases between.

In DNA, the CDR3 is TGTGCCATCGATAAAAACTCCGGGACACAAAAAGGACAGTTCTTC. This translates into CAIDKNSGTQKGQFF. V gene TRBV10-3 combines with J gene TRBJ2-1; D perhaps matches TRBD1 (6 bases). CDR3 length: 15 amino acids. Germline-derived CDR1 and CDR2 are ENHRY and SYGVKD. V lost 8 bases to trimming and J lost 13 bases, with 27 bases between them.

The CDR3 sequence: CATSGRTDTQYF. CDR3 DNA sequence: TGTGCCACTAGCGGGAGAACAGATACGCAGTATTTT. This chain uses TRBV11-2 with TRBJ2-3; TRBD2 agrees at 10 bases. This CDR3 has 12 amino acids. Germline V gene sequence: CDR1 SGHAT, CDR2 FQNNGV. With 10 bases clipped from V and 3 bases from J, the junction kept 1 base outside the gene matches.

V and J are TRBV7-6 and TRBJ2-2; D is possibly TRBD2 (6 bases). CDR1 is SGHVS, CDR2 FNYEAQ, per germline. V was clipped by 5 bases and J by 3 bases, with 13 bases between them. This CDR3 is 15 amino acids long. The CDR3 is CASSHRGGYTGELFF. The CDR3 nucleotides are TGTGCCAGCAGCCACCGCGGAGGGTACACCGGGGAGCTGTTTTTT.

This clone was detected only a few times. The V gene is TRBV30, the J gene TRBJ1-1; tentative D call: TRBD1 (6 bases). The CDR3 runs 13 residues. The V gene's germline CDR1 is GTSNPN and CDR2 SVGIG (reference sequence). The germline V and J ends were trimmed by 2 bases and 0 bases, with 7 bases remaining between them. The CDR3 DNA follows: TGTGCCTGGAGTAGGGGGGTGAACACTGAAGCTTTCTTT. This codes for CAWSRGVNTEAFF.

V is TRBV10-3 and J is TRBJ2-1; D possibly corresponds to TRBD1 (5 bases). V shed 8 bases and J shed 5 bases, with 19 bases lying between them. This CDR3 spans 15 amino acids. Germline lookup yields CDR1 ENHRY and CDR2 SYGVKD. The DNA for the CDR3 is TGTGCCATCGGGCCAGGACACGGGTTTAACAATGAGCAGTTCTTC. The encoded protein is CAIGPGHGFNNEQFF.

This clone came up once. The chain couples TRBV19 to TRBJ2-3; maybe TRBD2 (6 bases). Deletions cut 7 bases from V and 3 bases from J, with 17 bases between. The CDR3 has 15 residues. The V gene's germline CDR1 is LNHDA and CDR2 SQIVND (reference sequence). CDR3 nucleotides: TGTGCCAGTAAGGAAAGGGGAGGAGGGACAGATACGCAGTATTTT. Protein: CASKERGGGTDTQYF.

The CDR3 bases are TGTGCCAGCAGTTTATCGAACACAGGGCACAATGAGCAGTTCTTC. Amino acid sequence: CASSLSNTGHNEQFF. The V and J genes are TRBV27 and TRBJ2-1, with D maybe TRBD1 (6 bases). Trimming cost V 0 bases and J 5 bases, with 11 bases left between them. Germline V gives CDR1 MNHEY, CDR2 SMNVEV (reference sequence). The CDR3 sequence is 15 residues long.

The chain employs TRBV6-5 and TRBJ2-3, with D maybe TRBD1 (6 bases). V was clipped by 0 bases and J by 3 bases, with 10 bases between them. The CDR3 has 15 amino acids. In germline, CDR1 is MNHEY, CDR2 SVGAGI. Written as DNA, the CDR3 is TGTGCCAGCAGTTACTCAGAACAGGGAACAGATACGCAGTATTTT. Translation: CASSYSEQGTDTQYF.

This chain connects TRBV4-1 to TRBJ1-5; 8 positions match TRBD1. Per germline, CDR1 MGHRA and CDR2 YSYEKL. The CDR3 extends over 14 amino acids. Losses at the gene ends were 4 bases for V and 9 bases for J; bases not matched to a gene: 8. As DNA, the CDR3 is TGCGCCAGCAGCCCCCAAAGGACAGGGTCGCCCCAGCATTTT. This encodes CASSPQRTGSPQHF.

The table lists this clone with a count of one. The rearrangement links TRBV6-5 to TRBJ2-7; D call uncertain. Germline V CDR1 and CDR2: MNHEY, SVGAGI. CDR3 length: 14 amino acids. V dropped 0 bases and J dropped 3 bases, with 9 bases sitting between them. DNA for the CDR3: TGTGCCAGCAGTTACTCGGGCAGCTACTACGAGCAGTACTTC. This translates into CASSYSGSYYEQYF.